This entry describes one T cell receptor (beta chain). It lacks a known antigen. The input lacks base qualities; no much larger clone sits a single base away. This record comes from a study of OX40 agonist ivuxolimab in advanced cancers. The study in broad terms: Ivuxolimab, which targeted the costimulatory receptor OX40 (CD134), was an agonistic, fully human IgG2 monoclonal antibody. Among the roughly 52 dose-escalation patients, about 20 had hepatocellular carcinoma, 15 or so melanoma, 9 renal cell carcinoma and 9 head and neck cancer. Patients were allowed to have had prior anti-PD-1, anti-PD-L1 or anti-CTLA-4 therapy, and more than 35% of the dose-escalation patients had been treated with checkpoint inhibitors. The dose-escalation cohort was 82.7% male with a mean age of about 58 years, ranging from roughly 20 to 80. Peripheral TCRbeta sequencing was intended to test whether TCR sequence diversity was altered and clonal T-cell expansion was caused by ivuxolimab. Intravenous ivuxolimab was administered to patients every 2 weeks at six dose levels: 0.01, 0.1, 0.3, 1.5, 3 and 10 mg/kg. Three dose-escalation patients achieved partial responses, one with hepatocellular carcinoma and two with cutaneous melanoma. The paper reports the monotherapy dose-escalation portion (N of about 54 patients) of the phase I ivuxolimab trial. What the research found in general, with its limitations: Which antigens the clonally expanded peripheral T cells were specific for was not determined. After ivuxolimab, expanded clones were on average more numerous among CD8+ T cells than among CD4+ T cells. Low levels of normalized T-cell clonal expansion were also seen in some patients who did not respond. At doses from 0.1 to 3.0 mg/kg, clonal expansion was seen in both CD4+ and CD8+ blood T cells between baseline and week 6. In partial responders in the 0.1-3.0 mg/kg groups, normalized peripheral clonal expansion was found to be among the lowest, especially among CD8+ T cells.

To sequence the TCRbeta CDR3 region, genomic DNA was isolated from the sorted cells. TCRbeta CDR3 regions were sequenced using the immunoSEQ Assay. Drawn from immuneACCESS, this table holds only the in-frame rearrangements with V and J called that TCRdb kept. Clones are partly lost; checked studies trace under half to an unresolved V gene and leave the rest unexplained. Across this sample there are around 69,000 clones, with around 87% seen only once. About 6.3% of the sample comes from the top ten. The trial excluded patients who had a history of autoimmune disease or were on systemic immunosuppression. In every dose cohort, peripheral blood was drawn for TCR sequencing at baseline, cycle 4 day 1, and cycle 7 day 1. Samples were obtained from an open-label, multicenter, first-in-human phase I dose-escalation trial of ivuxolimab. Adults with locally advanced or metastatic head and neck squamous cell, hepatocellular, melanoma or renal cell carcinoma were enrolled in the trial. Before TCR sequencing, CD4+ T cells and CD8+ T cells from peripheral blood were sorted into separate populations.

Sequencing was performed on CD4+ or CD8+ T cells sorted from blood, taken in a trial of the OX40 agonist ivuxolimab. This sequence originates from an adult with an advanced solid tumor such as melanoma, head and neck, liver or kidney cancer.

The CDR3 is CASSLSPAGNTEAFF. The DNA reads as follows: TGTGCCAGCAGTTTATCGCCGGCAGGGAACACTGAAGCTTTCTTT. The rearranged chain carries TRBV27 and TRBJ1-1, with no confident D gene call. Relative to germline, V is 0 bases shorter and J is 1 base shorter, with 9 bases between their ends. From its cysteine to its phenylalanine, the CDR3 spans 15 amino acids. Only the CDR3 DNA is retained, 45 bases long and in frame from the first base. From a lookup of the germline V gene (reference sequence), CDR1 and CDR2 are MNHEY and SMNVEV.